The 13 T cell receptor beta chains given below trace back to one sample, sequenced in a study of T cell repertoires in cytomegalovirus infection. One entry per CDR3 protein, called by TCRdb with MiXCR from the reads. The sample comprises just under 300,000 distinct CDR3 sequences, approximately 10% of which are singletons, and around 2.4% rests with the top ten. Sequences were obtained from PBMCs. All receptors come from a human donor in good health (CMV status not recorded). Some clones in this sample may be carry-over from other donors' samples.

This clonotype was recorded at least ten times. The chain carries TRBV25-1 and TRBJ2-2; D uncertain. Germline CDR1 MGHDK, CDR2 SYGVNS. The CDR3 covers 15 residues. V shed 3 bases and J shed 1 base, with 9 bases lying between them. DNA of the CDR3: TGTGCCAGCAGTGACAGAGCTGAGAACACCGGGGAGCTGTTTTTT. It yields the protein CASSDRAENTGELFF.

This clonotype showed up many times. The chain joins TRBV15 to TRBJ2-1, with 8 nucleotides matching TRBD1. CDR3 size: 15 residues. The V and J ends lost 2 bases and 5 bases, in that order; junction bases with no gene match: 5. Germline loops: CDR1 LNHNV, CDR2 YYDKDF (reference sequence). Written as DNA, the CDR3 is TGTGCCACCAGCAGACCTGGACAGGGAGACAATGAGCAGTTCTTC. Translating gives CATSRPGQGDNEQFF. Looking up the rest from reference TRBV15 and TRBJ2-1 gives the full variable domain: DAMVIQNPRYQVTQFGKPVTLSCSQTLNHNVMYWYQQKSSQAPKLLFHYYDKDFNNEADTPDNFQSRRPNTSFCFLDIRSPGLGDTAMYLCATSRPGQGDNEQFFGPGTRLTVL.

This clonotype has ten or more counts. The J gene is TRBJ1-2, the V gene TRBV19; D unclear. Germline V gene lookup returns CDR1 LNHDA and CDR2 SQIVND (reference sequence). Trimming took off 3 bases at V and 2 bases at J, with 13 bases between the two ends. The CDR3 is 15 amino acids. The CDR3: CASSITRMNNYGYTF. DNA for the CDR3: TGTGCCAGTAGTATCACCCGGATGAACAACTATGGCTACACCTTC.

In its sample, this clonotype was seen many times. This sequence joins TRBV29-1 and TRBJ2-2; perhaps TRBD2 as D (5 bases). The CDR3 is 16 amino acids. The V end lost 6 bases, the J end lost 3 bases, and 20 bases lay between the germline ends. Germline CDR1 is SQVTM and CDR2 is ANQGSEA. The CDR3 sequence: CSVGDPGVTDTGELFF. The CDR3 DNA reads TGCAGCGTGGGAGACCCCGGGGTAACCGACACCGGGGAGCTGTTTTTT.

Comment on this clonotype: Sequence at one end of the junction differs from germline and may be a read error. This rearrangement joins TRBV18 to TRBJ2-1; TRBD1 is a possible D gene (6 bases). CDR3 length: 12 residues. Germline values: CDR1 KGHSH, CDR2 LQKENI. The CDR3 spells CASSSQGNEQLF. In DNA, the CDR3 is TGTGCCAGCTCCTCACAGGGTAATGAGCAGTTATTC.

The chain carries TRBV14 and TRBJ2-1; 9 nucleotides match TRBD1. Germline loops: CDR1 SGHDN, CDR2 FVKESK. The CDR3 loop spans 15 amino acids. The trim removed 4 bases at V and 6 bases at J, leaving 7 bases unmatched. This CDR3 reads CASSLRTGVRNEQFF. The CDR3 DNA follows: TGTGCCAGCAGCCTAAGGACAGGGGTCCGCAATGAGCAGTTCTTC.

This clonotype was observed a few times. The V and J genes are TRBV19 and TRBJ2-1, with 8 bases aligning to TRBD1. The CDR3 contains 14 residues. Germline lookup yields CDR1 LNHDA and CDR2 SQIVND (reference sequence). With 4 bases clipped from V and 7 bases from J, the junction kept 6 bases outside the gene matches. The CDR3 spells CASSRQGARNEQFF. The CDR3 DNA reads TGTGCCAGTAGTAGGCAGGGGGCGAGGAATGAGCAGTTCTTC.

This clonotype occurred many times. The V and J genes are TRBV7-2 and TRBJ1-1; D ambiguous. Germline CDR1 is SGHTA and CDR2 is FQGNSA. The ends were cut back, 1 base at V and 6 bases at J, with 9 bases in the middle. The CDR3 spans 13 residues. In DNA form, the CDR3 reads TGTGCCAGCAGCTTAGACGGGGTGGCTGAAGCTTTCTTT. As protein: CASSLDGVAEAFF.

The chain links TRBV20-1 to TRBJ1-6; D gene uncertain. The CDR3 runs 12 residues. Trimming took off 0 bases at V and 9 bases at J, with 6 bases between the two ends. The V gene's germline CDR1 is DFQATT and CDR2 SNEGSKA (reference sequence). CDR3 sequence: CSARDPSSPLHF. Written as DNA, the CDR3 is TGCAGTGCTAGAGATCCCTCTTCACCCCTCCACTTT.

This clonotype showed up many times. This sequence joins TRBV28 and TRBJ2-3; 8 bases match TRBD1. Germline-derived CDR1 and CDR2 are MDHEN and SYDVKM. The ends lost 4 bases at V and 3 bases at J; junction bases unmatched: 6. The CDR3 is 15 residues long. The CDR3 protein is CASSWRTGWTDTQYF. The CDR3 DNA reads TGTGCCAGCAGTTGGAGGACAGGGTGGACAGATACGCAGTATTTT.

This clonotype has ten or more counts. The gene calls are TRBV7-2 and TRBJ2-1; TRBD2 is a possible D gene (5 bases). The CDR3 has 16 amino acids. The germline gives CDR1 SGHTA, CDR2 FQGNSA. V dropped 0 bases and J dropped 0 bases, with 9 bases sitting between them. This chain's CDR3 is CASSLALGSSYNEQFF. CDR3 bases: TGTGCCAGCAGCTTAGCACTAGGGAGCTCCTACAATGAGCAGTTCTTC. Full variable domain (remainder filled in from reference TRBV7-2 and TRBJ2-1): GAGVSQSPSNKVTEKGKDVELRCDPISGHTALYWYRQSLGQGLEFLIYFQGNSAPDKSGLPSDRFSAERTGGSVSTLTIQRTQQEDSAVYLCASSLALGSSYNEQFFGPGTRLTVL.

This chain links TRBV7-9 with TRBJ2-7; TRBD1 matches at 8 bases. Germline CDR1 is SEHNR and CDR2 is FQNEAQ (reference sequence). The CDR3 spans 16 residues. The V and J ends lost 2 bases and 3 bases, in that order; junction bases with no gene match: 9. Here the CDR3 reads CASSLPRQGAFYEQYF. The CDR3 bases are TGTGCCAGCAGCTTACCTCGCCAGGGGGCGTTCTACGAGCAGTACTTC.

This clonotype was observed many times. CDR3 sequence (DNA): TGTGCCAGCAGCTTAGGCGGGGGGGCCTACAATGAGCAGTTCTTC. It yields the protein CASSLGGGAYNEQFF. V gene TRBV5-4 combines with J gene TRBJ2-1; 9 bases line up with TRBD2. From germline, CDR1 is SGHNT and CDR2 YYREEE (reference sequence). J gave up 2 bases and V 2 bases, and 2 bases lay outside the gene matches. The CDR3 totals 15 residues.